The rows below give T cell receptor beta chains drawn from one sample of a study of blood T cells in healthy people across ages. MiXCR, applied by TCRdb to the 5' RACE reads, yields one record per CDR3 protein. The sample lists around 1,100,000 distinct CDR3 sequences; around two fifths were seen once. Specimen: blood. The receptors shown here come from a man younger than 35 in good health. Each CDR3 is given with its conserved first and last residue. A D gene is named only where the DNA matches it firmly.

j_gene,v_gene,d_gene,CDR3aa
TRBJ2-7,TRBV20-1,NA,CSAKIIGNEQYF
TRBJ1-1,TRBV29-1,TRBD1,CSSRTGDGTEAFF
TRBJ1-5,TRBV6-2/TRBV6-3,TRBD1,CASRGYRGRNSNQPQHF
TRBJ2-7,TRBV2,NA,CASRVQGSGYEQYF
TRBJ2-3,TRBV13,NA,CAGSFQGFSTDTQYF
TRBJ1-1,TRBV29-1,NA,CSVYRENTEAFF
TRBJ2-2,TRBV12-3/TRBV12-4,NA,CASSLGRGVGLPGELFF
TRBJ2-3,TRBV21-1,NA,CASSPTRVGSRADTQYF
TRBJ2-3,TRBV4-3,NA,CASSQERGPAQDTQYF
TRBJ1-5,TRBV6-2/TRBV6-3,NA,CASSYSAGPNQPQHF
TRBJ2-2,TRBV6-1,NA,CASRTFLDTFGTGELFF
TRBJ1-6,TRBV4-3,TRBD1,CASSHEPGQGNSPLHF
TRBJ2-5,TRBV18,NA,CASSPSLLTGRSETQYF
TRBJ2-7,TRBV27,NA,CASSLSRAYEQYF
TRBJ1-2,TRBV7-9,NA,CASSLAYPGYTF
TRBJ2-5,TRBV6-2/TRBV6-3,TRBD1,CASRNQNDRVEQYF
TRBJ1-2,TRBV25-1,NA,CASSDGTNYGYTF
TRBJ1-5,TRBV4-3,NA,CASSQDLPGQSNQPQHF
TRBJ1-5,TRBV12-3/TRBV12-4,TRBD1,CASSRTTGGGQPQHF
TRBJ2-7,TRBV6-5,NA,CASSRTAGLRTTYEQYF
TRBJ1-2,TRBV12-3/TRBV12-4,NA,CASSYYRLGAYGYTF
TRBJ2-7,TRBV20-1,NA,CSASASVPLYEQYF
TRBJ2-5,TRBV9,TRBD1,CASSETGSQEAQYF
TRBJ2-6,TRBV6-5,TRBD1,CASSLRDSRCSGANVPTF
TRBJ2-2,TRBV12-3/TRBV12-4,TRBD1,CASRGQGAVTGELFF
TRBJ1-4,TRBV2,NA,CASSVLGEKLFF
TRBJ2-5,TRBV20-1,NA,CSARGNQETQYF
TRBJ1-6,TRBV14,NA,CASSQGPLHF
TRBJ1-2,TRBV18,NA,CASSPGAPEYGYTF
TRBJ1-1,TRBV21-1,NA,CASSSSSEKGGANTEAFF
TRBJ2-5,TRBV7-2,NA,CASSLAGHKETQYF
TRBJ1-4,TRBV5-1,TRBD1,CASSLSTSQGDEKLFF